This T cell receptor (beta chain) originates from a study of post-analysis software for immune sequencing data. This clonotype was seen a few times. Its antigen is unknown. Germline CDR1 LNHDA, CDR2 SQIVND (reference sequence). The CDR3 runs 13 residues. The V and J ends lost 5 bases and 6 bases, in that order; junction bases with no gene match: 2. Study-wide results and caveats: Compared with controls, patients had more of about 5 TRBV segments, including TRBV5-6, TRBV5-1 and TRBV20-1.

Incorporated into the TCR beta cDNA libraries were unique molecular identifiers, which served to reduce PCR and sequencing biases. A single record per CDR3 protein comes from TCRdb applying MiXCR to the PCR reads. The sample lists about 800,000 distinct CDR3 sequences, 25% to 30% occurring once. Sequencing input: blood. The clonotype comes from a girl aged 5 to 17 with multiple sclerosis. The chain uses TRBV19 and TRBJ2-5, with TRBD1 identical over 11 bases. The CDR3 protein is CASSGQGAKTQYF. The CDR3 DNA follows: TGTGCCAGTAGTGGACAGGGGGCAAAGACCCAGTACTTC.